This TCR beta chain appears in the sequencing data of a study of blood T cell repertoires in COVID-19. Overall study context: PBMCs, B-cell-depleted T cells, or T cells were the source of the cDNA or gDNA that made up the material.

TCRdb's table, derived via immunoSEQ multiplex PCR, lists solely in-frame clones and lacks some. The table shows roughly 250,000 clones, with 65% to 85% occurring only once. The CDR3 contains 14 residues. Germline V gene lookup returns CDR1 MNHEY and CDR2 SVGAGI. Trimming pared 2 bases from V and 6 bases from J, leaving 10 bases between. This receptor was obtained from a woman aged 40 to 49 with active or convalescent COVID-19. Material: peripheral blood. The chain links TRBV6-5 to TRBJ2-2; D remains ambiguous. The CDR3 DNA reads TGTGCCAGCAGTTACGACCTTCAGGCCGGGGAGCTGTTTTTT. The encoded protein is CASSYDLQAGELFF.